The 10 T cell receptor beta chains reported below all come from one sample, sequenced in a study of regulatory T cells in long-lasting Graves disease. Sample time point: persistent/refractory GD, antithyroid drugs over 5 years with positive TRAb. PBMC RNA was the source of the TCR library. CDR3-region Arm-PCR and iRepertoire HTBI primers produced the TCR beta libraries. TCRdb re-derived calls from the multiplex PCR reads in MiXCR, one entry per CDR3 protein. The sample yields about 290,000 distinct CDR3 sequences, roughly a fifth seen once. Sequencing was performed on peripheral blood mononuclear cells (PBMCs), taken when the disease was refractory, from a patient treated with antithyroid drugs. The receptor source for this set is a female donor with Graves disease.

This clonotype occurred many times. This chain uses TRBV30 with TRBJ1-4; 9 bases fit TRBD1. Looked up from germline, CDR1 is GTSNPN and CDR2 is SVGIG (reference sequence). V was clipped by 1 base and J by 7 bases; unmatched bases: 1. The CDR3 spans 13 residues. The DNA of the CDR3 is TGTGCCTGGAGTGGGGACAGGGTTGAAAAACTGTTTTTT. Translation gives CAWSGDRVEKLFF.

This clonotype occurred a few times. The chain has TRBV3-1 and TRBJ2-2; D gene uncertain. The V gene's germline CDR1 is LGHDT and CDR2 YNNKEL (reference sequence). The CDR3 is made up of 15 amino acids. Trimming stripped 1 base from V and 4 bases from J, with 10 bases between. In DNA, the CDR3 is TGTGCCAGCAGCCAAGCTGGAATCGGCACCGGGGAGCTGTTTTTT. It translates to CASSQAGIGTGELFF.

This clonotype was seen only a few times. The chain uses TRBV4-3 and TRBJ1-1; no reliable D call. In germline, CDR1 is LGHNA, CDR2 YSLEER. V lost 2 bases, J lost 1 base, and 8 bases lay in between. CDR3 length equals 14 residues. CDR3 DNA: TGCGCCAGCAGCCAAACTCCTAGGAACACTGAAGCTTTCTTT. Encoded protein: CASSQTPRNTEAFF.

The chain couples TRBV6-1 to TRBJ2-2; D is possibly TRBD2 (5 bases). V shed 5 bases and J shed 5 bases, with 21 bases lying between them. This CDR3 spans 17 amino acids. Looked up from germline, CDR1 is MNHNS and CDR2 is SASEGT. The CDR3 protein is CASSRGIPSSRTGELFF. CDR3 DNA: TGTGCCAGCAGTCGTGGGATTCCTAGCTCAAGAACCGGGGAGCTGTTTTTT.

This clonotype was seen a few times. V gene TRBV4-1 combines with J gene TRBJ1-5; D ambiguous. The ends were cut back, 0 bases at V and 6 bases at J, with 12 bases in the middle. The CDR3 spans 15 residues. In germline, CDR1 is MGHRA, CDR2 YSYEKL. DNA for the CDR3: TGCGCCAGCAGCCAAGAAGAAGGCAGGACTCAGCCCCAGCATTTT. This gives the protein CASSQEEGRTQPQHF.

This clonotype was counted many times. The chain combines TRBV12-3 or TRBV12-4 with TRBJ2-7; D uncertain. The V and J ends lost 2 bases and 2 bases respectively, with 10 bases between them. The CDR3 runs to 14 residues. CDR3 amino acids: CASSLQMDTYEQYF. CDR3 nucleotides: TGTGCCAGCAGTTTACAAATGGATACCTACGAGCAGTACTTC.

Only a few counts were recorded for this clonotype. The V and J genes are TRBV7-2 and TRBJ2-5, with TRBD1 as a possible D gene (6 bases). CDR1 and CDR2 (germline): SGHTA, FQGNSA. CDR3 length: 14 amino acids. V was clipped by 5 bases and J by 1 base, with 11 bases between them. The CDR3 loop reads CASSHGTLQETQYF. CDR3 DNA sequence: TGTGCCAGCAGCCACGGGACACTCCAAGAGACCCAGTACTTC. Together with reference TRBV7-2 and TRBJ2-5, the CDR3 gives the full variable domain: GAGVSQSPSNKVTEKGKDVELRCDPISGHTALYWYRQSLGQGLEFLIYFQGNSAPDKSGLPSDRFSAERTGGSVSTLTIQRTQQEDSAVYLCASSHGTLQETQYFGPGTRLLVL.

The chain combines TRBV7-9 with TRBJ2-5; D is perhaps TRBD2 (6 bases). The germline V and J ends were trimmed by 2 bases and 3 bases, with 7 bases remaining between them. The CDR3 contains 13 residues. Germline lookup yields CDR1 SEHNR and CDR2 FQNEAQ (reference sequence). The DNA of the CDR3 is TGTGCCAGCAGCTTATGGGGGGAAGAGACCCAGTACTTC. Translated: CASSLWGEETQYF.

The V gene is TRBV14, the J gene TRBJ1-6, with D unclear. Trimming cost V 3 bases and J 9 bases, with 9 bases left between them. The CDR3 sequence is 13 residues long. Germline V gene lookup returns CDR1 SGHDN and CDR2 FVKESK. The CDR3 DNA is TGTGCCAGCAGCCAGAATGTAGGTTCACCCCTCCACTTT. Residues: CASSQNVGSPLHF. The complete variable domain, with remaining parts taken from reference TRBV14 and TRBJ1-6, reads EAGVTQFPSHSVIEKGQTVTLRCDPISGHDNLYWYRRVMGKEIKFLLHFVKESKQDESGMPNNRFLAERTGGTYSTLKVQPAELEDSGVYFCASSQNVGSPLHFGNGTRLTVT.

The rearrangement joins TRBV11-2 to TRBJ2-3; maybe TRBD2 (6 bases). In germline, CDR1 is SGHAT, CDR2 FQNNGV. The CDR3 runs 13 residues. V was cut by 3 bases and J by 4 bases, with 8 bases left in between. In DNA, the CDR3 is TGTGCCAGCAGCTTTGGAGGGTCAGATACGCAGTATTTT. Its translation is CASSFGGSDTQYF.